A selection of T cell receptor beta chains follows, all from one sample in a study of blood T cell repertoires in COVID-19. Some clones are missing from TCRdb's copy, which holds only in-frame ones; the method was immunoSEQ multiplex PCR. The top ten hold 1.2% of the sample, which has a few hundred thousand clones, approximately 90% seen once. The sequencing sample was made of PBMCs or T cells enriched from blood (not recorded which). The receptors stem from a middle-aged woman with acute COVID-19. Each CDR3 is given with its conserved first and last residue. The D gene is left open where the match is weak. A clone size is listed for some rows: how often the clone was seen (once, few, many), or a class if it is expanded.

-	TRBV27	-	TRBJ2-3	TGTGCCAGCAGCGGACTACTGTCGGGGGATACGCAGTATTTT	CASSGLLSGDTQYF
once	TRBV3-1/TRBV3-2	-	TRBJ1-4	TGTGCCAGCAGCTCCACGACAGATGAAAAACTGTTTTTT	CASSSTTDEKLFF
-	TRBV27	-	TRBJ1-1	TGTGCCAGCAGTTTGGGCAGGCGCCAAGAGATGAACACTGAAGCTTTCTTT	CASSLGRRQEMNTEAFF
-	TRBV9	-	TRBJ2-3	TGTGCCAGCAGCCCAGGGGTTTCCTTCACAGATACGCAGTATTTT	CASSPGVSFTDTQYF
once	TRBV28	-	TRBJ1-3	TGTGCCAGCAGAGGGACGGGGGACACCATATATTTT	CASRGTGDTIYF
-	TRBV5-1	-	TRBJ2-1	TGCGCCAGCAGCGCGGACTATATTGGCAATGAGCAGTTCTTC	CASSADYIGNEQFF
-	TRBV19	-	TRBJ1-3	TGTGCCAGTAGTATTGGACTGCCTGGAAACACCATATATTTT	CASSIGLPGNTIYF
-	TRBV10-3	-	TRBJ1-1	TGTGCCATAGGGAGGGAAGGCACTGAAGCTTTCTTT	CAIGREGTEAFF
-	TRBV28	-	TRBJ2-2	TGTGCCAGCAGTTCACTAGCAGGGAACACCGGGGAGCTGTTTTTT	CASSSLAGNTGELFF
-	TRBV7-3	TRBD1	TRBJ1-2	TGTGCCAGCAGCTTAACCGGGACAGCTAACTATGGCTACACCTTC	CASSLTGTANYGYTF
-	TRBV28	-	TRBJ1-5	TGTGCCAGCAGTGTCTCCGGGCCCCAGCATTTT	CASSVSGPQHF
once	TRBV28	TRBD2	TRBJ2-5	TGTGCCAGCAGTTTTGGAAGATCCAGCGGGGTTGGAGAGACCCAGTACTTC	CASSFGRSSGVGETQYF
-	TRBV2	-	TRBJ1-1	TGTGCCGGAAGACGGGACACTGAAGCTTTCTTT	CAGRRDTEAFF
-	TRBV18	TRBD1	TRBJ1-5	TGTGCCAGCTCACCCACAGGGGGACACATAGATCAGCCCCAGCATTTT	CASSPTGGHIDQPQHF
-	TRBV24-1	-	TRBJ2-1	TGTGCCACCAGTGATTTTCGGACTAACAATGAGCAGTTCTTC	CATSDFRTNNEQFF
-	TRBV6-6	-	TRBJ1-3	TGTGCCAGCAGTCCTGGGGAGGTTGATGGAAACACCATATATTTT	CASSPGEVDGNTIYF
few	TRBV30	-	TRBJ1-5	TGTGCCTGGAGTGTGGGAGAAAGCAATCAGCCCCAGCATTTT	CAWSVGESNQPQHF
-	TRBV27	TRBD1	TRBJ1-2	TGTGCCAGCAGTCCCTCGACAGGGCAAACTAACTATGGCTACACCTTC	CASSPSTGQTNYGYTF
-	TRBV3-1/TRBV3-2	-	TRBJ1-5	TGTGCCAGCAGCCAAGGTTTAAATCAGCCCCAGCATTTT	CASSQGLNQPQHF
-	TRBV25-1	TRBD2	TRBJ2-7	TGTGCCAGCTCCGGGACTAGCGACGGCGAGCAGTACTTC	CASSGTSDGEQYF
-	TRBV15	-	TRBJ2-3	TGTGCCACCAGCAGAGGAGTTAGCACAGATACGCAGTATTTT	CATSRGVSTDTQYF
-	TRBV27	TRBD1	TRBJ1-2	TGTGCCAGCAGTTTAGGGACAGGGTATGGCTACACCTTC	CASSLGTGYGYTF
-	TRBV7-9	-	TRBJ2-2	TGTGCCAGCCCGTTCGGACAGAGCAACACCGGGGAGCTGTTTTTT	CASPFGQSNTGELFF
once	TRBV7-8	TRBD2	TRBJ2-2	TGTGCCAGCAGCCATAGCGGGGGGGGCACCGGGGAGCTGTTTTTT	CASSHSGGGTGELFF
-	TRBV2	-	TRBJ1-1	TGTGCCAGCCCGGGGGGAAGGACTGAAGCTTTCTTT	CASPGGRTEAFF
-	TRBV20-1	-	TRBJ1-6	TGCAGTGCTAGTCGCGCAAGCAGGGATTCACCCCTCCACTTT	CSASRASRDSPLHF
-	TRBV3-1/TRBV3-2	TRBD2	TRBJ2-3	TGTGCCAGCAGCCCTGGACTAGCGGGAGCGCCTAGCACAGATACGCAGTATTTT	CASSPGLAGAPSTDTQYF
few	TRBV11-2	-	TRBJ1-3	TGTGCCAGCAGCTTAATGTCAGGGGCTTATGGAAACACCATATATTTT	CASSLMSGAYGNTIYF
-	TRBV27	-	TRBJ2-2	TGTGCCAGCAGTTTAGAGTACTACACCGGGGAGCTGTTTTTT	CASSLEYYTGELFF
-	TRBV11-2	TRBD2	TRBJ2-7	TGTGCCAGCAGCTTAGATTGGGGGGGTCGGGACGAGCAGTACTTC	CASSLDWGGRDEQYF
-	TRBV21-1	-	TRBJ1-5	TGTGCCAGCAGCAACAACGGCAGGCTAGGGGTAAGCAATCAGCCCCAGCATTTT	CASSNNGRLGVSNQPQHF
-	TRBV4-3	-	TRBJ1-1	TGCGCCAGCAGCCGGGAGGAGAACACTGAAGCTTTCTTT	CASSREENTEAFF
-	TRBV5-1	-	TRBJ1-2	TGCGCCAGCAGCCCGACAGGAACCGACTATGGCTACACCTTC	CASSPTGTDYGYTF
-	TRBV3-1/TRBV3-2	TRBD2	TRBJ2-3	TGTGCCAGCAGACTAGGAGCGGGAGAGGGCGATACGCAGTATTTT	CASRLGAGEGDTQYF
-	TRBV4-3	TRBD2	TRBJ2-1	TGCGCCAGCAGCCAAGCTACGACTAGCGGGAGTTCCTACAATGAGCAGTTCTTC	CASSQATTSGSSYNEQFF
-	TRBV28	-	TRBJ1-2	TGTGCCAGCTCCCCCTACAGGGCTCCTAACTATGGCTACACCTTC	CASSPYRAPNYGYTF
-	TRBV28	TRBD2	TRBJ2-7	TGTGCCAGCAGGATAACTAGCGGGAGCTCCTACGAGCAGTACTTC	CASRITSGSSYEQYF
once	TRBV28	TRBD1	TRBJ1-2	TGTGCCAGCAGTTTATCCGGGACAGGGGTAAGGGGCTACACCTTC	CASSLSGTGVRGYTF
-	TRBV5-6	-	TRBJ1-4	TGTGCCAGCAGCCTTGCCACGGGGGGACTTAATGAAAAACTGTTTTTT	CASSLATGGLNEKLFF
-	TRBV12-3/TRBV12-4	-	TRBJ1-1	TGTGCCAGCAGTTTAGGGAGAAGGGGGGAAGCTTTCTTT	CASSLGRRGEAFF
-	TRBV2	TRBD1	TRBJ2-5	TGTGCCAGCAGTGAGGATTTGAACAGGGGGGCCCAGTACTTC	CASSEDLNRGAQYF
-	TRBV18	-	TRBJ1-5	TGTGCCAGCTCACCAGTGGTGGGCAGGGGCCAAAATCAGCCCCAGCATTTT	CASSPVVGRGQNQPQHF
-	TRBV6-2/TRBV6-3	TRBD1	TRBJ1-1	TGTGCCAGCAGTTACCAGAACTCAGGGGGCACTGAAGCTTTCTTT	CASSYQNSGGTEAFF
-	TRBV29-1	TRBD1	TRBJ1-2	TGCAGCGTCCTCTCCGGACAGGGGTCGTCAAACACCTTC	CSVLSGQGSSNTF
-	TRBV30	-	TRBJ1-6	TGTGCCTGGCTTACCGGGGTGGGTAATTCACCCCTCCACTTT	CAWLTGVGNSPLHF
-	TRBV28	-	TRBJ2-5	TGTGCCAGCAGCCCACAGGTATCAGAGACCCAGTACTTC	CASSPQVSETQYF
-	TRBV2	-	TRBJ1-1	TGTGCCAGCAGTGAAGCGCGGGGGGAAGGAACTGAAGCTTTCTTT	CASSEARGEGTEAFF
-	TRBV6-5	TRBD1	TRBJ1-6	TGTGCCAGCAGTTACTGGGGACAGGCCTATTCACCCCTCCACTTT	CASSYWGQAYSPLHF
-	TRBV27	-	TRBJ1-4	TGTGCCAGCGGACAATACTGGGCAACTAATGAAAAACTGTTTTTT	CASGQYWATNEKLFF
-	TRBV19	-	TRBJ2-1	TGTGCCAGTAGCTTTATTCATACGGTTAATGAGCAGTTCTTC	CASSFIHTVNEQFF
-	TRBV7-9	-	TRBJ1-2	TGTGCCAGCAGCTCCCTCAAAGGTGGGAGTATTGGCTACACCTTC	CASSSLKGGSIGYTF